These T cell receptor beta chains were read from a single sample in a study of beta chain features in type 1 diabetes. TCRdb keeps only in-frame clones here, not all; method: immunoSEQ multiplex PCR. Here the sample spans nearly 350,000 clones, 7% to 10% being singletons. The sample consisted of central memory CD4+ T cells from blood. These receptor sequences come from a man aged 25 to 40 with type 1 diabetes. Both conserved end residues are part of each CDR3. The order of the fields is CDR3 length, V gene, J gene, D gene, CDR3 protein. A D gene is named only where the DNA matches it firmly.

15	TRBV19	TRBJ1-4	NA	CASSPLTRANEKLFF
13	TRBV6-5	TRBJ1-6	NA	CASRAGFNSPLHF
14	TRBV14	TRBJ2-5	NA	CASSVGSSQETQYF
15	TRBV5-1	TRBJ1-4	NA	CASSLDGTKNEKLFF
15	TRBV7-2	TRBJ1-2	TRBD1	CASSPSGGDRVGYTF
12	TRBV11-2	TRBJ2-5	NA	CASSRSQETQYF
16	TRBV5-1	TRBJ1-1	TRBD1	CASSLSPGGWMAEAFF
14	TRBV19	TRBJ1-1	NA	CASSISRPYTEAFF
12	TRBV6-6	TRBJ2-7	TRBD1	CASSNTGGRQYF
13	TRBV29-1	TRBJ2-5	TRBD1	CSVPGTDQETQYF
14	TRBV6-1	TRBJ2-5	NA	CASREQVTGETQYF
14	TRBV19	TRBJ2-7	NA	CASSIMDSSYEQYF
12	TRBV7-2	TRBJ1-5	NA	CASSLDRQPQHF
15	TRBV28	TRBJ1-6	NA	CASSTPGSGNSPLHF
14	TRBV14	TRBJ1-1	NA	CASSPHLTVTEAFF
13	TRBV28	TRBJ2-1	NA	CASSLTPQKGEFF
14	TRBV25-1	TRBJ1-1	NA	CASSLGQMNTEAFF
13	TRBV5-1	TRBJ2-2	NA	CASSPEWSGELFF
13	TRBV30	TRBJ1-2	TRBD1	CAWNPGQGNGYTF
14	TRBV7-2	TRBJ2-7	NA	CASSTQGGPYEQYF
13	TRBV7-2	TRBJ2-5	NA	CASSLRMEETQYF
15	TRBV9	TRBJ2-3	NA	CASSVGDLSTDTQYF
13	TRBV21-1	TRBJ2-7	NA	CANSPEQPYEQYF
16	TRBV7-9	TRBJ2-1	TRBD2	CASSPPGAGGLNEQFF
14	TRBV6-5	TRBJ2-7	NA	CASSYKGFSYEQYF
16	TRBV27	TRBJ1-5	TRBD1	CASSPGTGPSNQPQHF
18	TRBV9	TRBJ1-6	NA	CASSVSVGRAGGNSPLHF
14	TRBV7-9	TRBJ1-1	TRBD1	CASRRPTGFTEAFF
17	TRBV25-1	TRBJ2-3	NA	CASSPHMSGGHTDTQYF
15	TRBV4-1	TRBJ1-2	TRBD1	CASSQVAGGNYGYTF
13	TRBV30	TRBJ2-7	TRBD1	CAWTGTGKNEQYF
12	TRBV30	TRBJ1-3	NA	CAWSRKGNTIYF
14	TRBV2	TRBJ1-4	TRBD1	CASSGTGRNEKLFF
16	TRBV7-9	TRBJ2-2	TRBD1	CASSSRTGGSSGELFF
14	TRBV28	TRBJ1-5	NA	CASSLSTVNQPQHF
15	TRBV6-5	TRBJ2-4	NA	CASSYDGLAKNIQYF
15	TRBV29-1	TRBJ1-3	TRBD1	CSVGDSRLSGNTIYF
15	TRBV7-2	TRBJ1-1	NA	CASSLGLQGISEAFF
14	TRBV11-2	TRBJ1-1	TRBD1	CASSSNTGVTEAFF
14	TRBV4-3	TRBJ2-2	NA	CASSRDGSTGELFF
13	TRBV18	TRBJ1-2	NA	CASSSTVEYGYTF
17	TRBV5-4	TRBJ2-3	TRBD2	CASRTGTSGGVTDTQYF